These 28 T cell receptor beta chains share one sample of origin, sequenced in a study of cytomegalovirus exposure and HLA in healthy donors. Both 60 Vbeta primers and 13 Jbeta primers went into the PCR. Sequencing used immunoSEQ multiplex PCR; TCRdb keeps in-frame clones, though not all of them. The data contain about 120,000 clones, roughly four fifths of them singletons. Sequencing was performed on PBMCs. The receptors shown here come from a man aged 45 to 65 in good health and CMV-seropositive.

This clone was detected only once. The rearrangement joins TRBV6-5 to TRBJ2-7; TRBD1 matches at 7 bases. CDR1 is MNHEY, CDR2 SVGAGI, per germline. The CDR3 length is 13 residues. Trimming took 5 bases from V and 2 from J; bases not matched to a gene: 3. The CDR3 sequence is CASSRQGPYEQYF. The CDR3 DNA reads TGTGCCAGCAGTCGACAGGGCCCCTACGAGCAGTACTTC.

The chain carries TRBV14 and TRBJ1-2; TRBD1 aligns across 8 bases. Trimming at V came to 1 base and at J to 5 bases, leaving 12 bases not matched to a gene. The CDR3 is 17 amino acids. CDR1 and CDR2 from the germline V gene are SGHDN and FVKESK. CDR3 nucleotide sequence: TGTGCCAGCAGCCAAGTAAGAACAGGGGGGCGAAGATATGGCTACACCTTC. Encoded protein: CASSQVRTGGRRYGYTF.

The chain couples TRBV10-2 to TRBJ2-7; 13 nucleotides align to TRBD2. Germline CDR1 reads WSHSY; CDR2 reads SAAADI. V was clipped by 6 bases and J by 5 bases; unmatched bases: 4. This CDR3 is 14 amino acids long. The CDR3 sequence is CASRGTSGTDEQYF. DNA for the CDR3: TGCGCCAGCAGGGGGACTAGCGGGACGGACGAGCAGTACTTC.

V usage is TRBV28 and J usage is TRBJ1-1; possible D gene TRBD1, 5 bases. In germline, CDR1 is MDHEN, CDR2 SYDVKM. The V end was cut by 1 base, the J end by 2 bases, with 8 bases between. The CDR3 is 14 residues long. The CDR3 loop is CASSLLWGNTEAFF. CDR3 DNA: TGTGCCAGCAGTTTATTATGGGGCAACACTGAAGCTTTCTTT.

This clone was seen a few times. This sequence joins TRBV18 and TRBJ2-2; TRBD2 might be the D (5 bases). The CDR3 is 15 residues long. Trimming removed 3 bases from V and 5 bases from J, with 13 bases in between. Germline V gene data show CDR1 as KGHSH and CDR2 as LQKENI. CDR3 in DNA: TGTGCCAGCTCACCCCGGGGATCCTCTACCGGGGAGCTGTTTTTT. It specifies CASSPRGSSTGELFF.

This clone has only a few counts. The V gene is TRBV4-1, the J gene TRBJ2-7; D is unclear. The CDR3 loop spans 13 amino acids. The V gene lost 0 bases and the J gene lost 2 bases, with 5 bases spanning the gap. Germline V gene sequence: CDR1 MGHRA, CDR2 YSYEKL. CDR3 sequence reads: CASSQDAAYEQYF. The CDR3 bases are TGCGCCAGCAGCCAAGACGCGGCCTACGAGCAGTACTTC.

CDR3 region: CASSFTGVGETQYF. The DNA of the CDR3 is TGTGCCAGCAGCTTCACAGGGGTGGGGGAGACCCAGTACTTC. The chain uses TRBV7-9 and TRBJ2-5; 7 nucleotides align to TRBD1. Looked up from germline, CDR1 is SEHNR and CDR2 is FQNEAQ (reference sequence). The CDR3 contains 14 residues. Trimming took 3 bases from V and 5 from J; bases not matched to a gene: 6.

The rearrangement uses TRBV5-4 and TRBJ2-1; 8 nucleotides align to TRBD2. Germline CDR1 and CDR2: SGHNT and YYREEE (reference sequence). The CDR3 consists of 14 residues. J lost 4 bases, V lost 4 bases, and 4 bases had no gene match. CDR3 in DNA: TGTGCCAGCAGCGGCATAGCGGGGTACAATGAGCAGTTCTTC. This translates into CASSGIAGYNEQFF.

The CDR3 DNA reads TGTGCCAGCAGTCCAATAGCGGGAGGGCCCTACGAGCAGTACTTC. Translation: CASSPIAGGPYEQYF. The J gene is TRBJ2-7, the V gene TRBV27, with 11 bases matching TRBD2. Germline V gene sequence: CDR1 MNHEY, CDR2 SMNVEV (reference sequence). The trim removed 5 bases at V and 2 bases at J, leaving 5 bases unmatched. The CDR3 extends over 15 amino acids.

CDR3 sequence (DNA): TGTGCCAGCAGCGTAGGTTATCGGAGACAGGGACCCTACGAGCAGTACTTC. Protein product: CASSVGYRRQGPYEQYF. The J gene is TRBJ2-7, the V gene TRBV9; the match to TRBD1 covers 7 bases. The germline V gene encodes CDR1 SGDLS and CDR2 YYNGEE. After removal of 0 bases from V and 2 bases from J, the junction contained 11 bases not matched to a gene. The CDR3 runs to 17 residues. Filled out from reference TRBV9 and TRBJ2-7, the complete variable domain reads DSGVTQTPKHLITATGQRVTLRCSPRSGDLSVYWYQQSLDQGLQFLIQYYNGEERAKGNILERFSAQQFPDLHSELNLSSLELGDSALYFCASSVGYRRQGPYEQYFGPGTRLTVT.

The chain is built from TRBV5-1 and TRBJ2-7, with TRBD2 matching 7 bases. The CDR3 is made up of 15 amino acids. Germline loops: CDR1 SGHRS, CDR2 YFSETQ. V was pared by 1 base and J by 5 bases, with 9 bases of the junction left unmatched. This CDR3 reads CASSLLALGGNEQYF. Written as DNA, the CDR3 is TGCGCCAGCAGCTTGTTGGCCCTCGGGGGGAACGAGCAGTACTTC.

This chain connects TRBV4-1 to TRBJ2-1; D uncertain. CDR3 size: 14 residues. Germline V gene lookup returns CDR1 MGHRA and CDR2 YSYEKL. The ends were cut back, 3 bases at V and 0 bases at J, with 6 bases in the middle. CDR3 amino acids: CASSQLSSYNEQFF. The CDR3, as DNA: TGCGCCAGCAGCCAGTTGAGCTCCTACAATGAGCAGTTCTTC.

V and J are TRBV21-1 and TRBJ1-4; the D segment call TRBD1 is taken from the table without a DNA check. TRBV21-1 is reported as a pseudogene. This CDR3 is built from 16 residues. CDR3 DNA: TGTGCCAGCAGCAAAGACAGGAAGGTGGCTAATGAAAAACTGTTTTTT. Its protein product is CASSKDRKVANEKLFF.

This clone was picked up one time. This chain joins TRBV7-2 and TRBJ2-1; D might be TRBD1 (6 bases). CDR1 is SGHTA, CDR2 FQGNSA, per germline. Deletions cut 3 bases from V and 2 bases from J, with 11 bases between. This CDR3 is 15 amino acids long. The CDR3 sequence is CASSFRAGAYNEQFF. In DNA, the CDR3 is TGTGCCAGCAGCTTCAGGGCAGGGGCCTACAATGAGCAGTTCTTC. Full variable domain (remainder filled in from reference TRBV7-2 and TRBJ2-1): GAGVSQSPSNKVTEKGKDVELRCDPISGHTALYWYRQSLGQGLEFLIYFQGNSAPDKSGLPSDRFSAERTGGSVSTLTIQRTQQEDSAVYLCASSFRAGAYNEQFFGPGTRLTVL.

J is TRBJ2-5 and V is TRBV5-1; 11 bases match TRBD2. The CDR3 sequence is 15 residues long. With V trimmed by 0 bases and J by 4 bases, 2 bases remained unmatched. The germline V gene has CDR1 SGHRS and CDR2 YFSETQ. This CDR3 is CASSLATSGGETQYF. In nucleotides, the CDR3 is TGCGCCAGCAGCTTGGCCACTAGCGGGGGAGAGACCCAGTACTTC.

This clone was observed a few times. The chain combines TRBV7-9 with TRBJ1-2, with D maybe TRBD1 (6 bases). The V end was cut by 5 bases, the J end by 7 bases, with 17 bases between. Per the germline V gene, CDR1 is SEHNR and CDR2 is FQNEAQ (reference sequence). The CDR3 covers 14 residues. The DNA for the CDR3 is TGTGCCAGCAGCCAACCCCCAGGGGTGGGTGGCTACACCTTC. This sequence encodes CASSQPPGVGGYTF.

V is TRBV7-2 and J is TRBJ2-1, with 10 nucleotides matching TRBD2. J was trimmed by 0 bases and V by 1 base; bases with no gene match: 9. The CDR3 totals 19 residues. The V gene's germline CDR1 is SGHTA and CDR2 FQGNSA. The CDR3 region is CASSLVTSGTSPSYNEQFF. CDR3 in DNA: TGTGCCAGCAGCTTAGTTACTAGCGGGACTTCTCCCTCCTACAATGAGCAGTTCTTC.

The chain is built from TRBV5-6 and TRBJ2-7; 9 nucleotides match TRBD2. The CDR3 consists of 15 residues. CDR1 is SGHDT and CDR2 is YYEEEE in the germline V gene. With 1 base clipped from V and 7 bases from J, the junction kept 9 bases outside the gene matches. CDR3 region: CASSLPASGKVEQYF. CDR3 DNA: TGTGCCAGCAGCTTGCCGGCTAGCGGGAAGGTGGAGCAGTACTTC.

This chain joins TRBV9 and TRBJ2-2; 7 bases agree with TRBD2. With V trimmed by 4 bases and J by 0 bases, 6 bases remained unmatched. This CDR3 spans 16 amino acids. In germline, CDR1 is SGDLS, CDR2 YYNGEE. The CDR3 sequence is CASSRLASPNTGELFF. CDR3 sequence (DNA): TGTGCCAGCAGCCGACTAGCATCCCCGAACACCGGGGAGCTGTTTTTT.

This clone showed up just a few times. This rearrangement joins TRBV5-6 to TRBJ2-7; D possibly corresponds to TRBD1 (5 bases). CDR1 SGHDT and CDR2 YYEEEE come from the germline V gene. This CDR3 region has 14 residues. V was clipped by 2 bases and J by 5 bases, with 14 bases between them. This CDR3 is CASSFLGATHEQYF. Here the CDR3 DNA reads TGTGCCAGCAGCTTCCTAGGGGCTACCCACGAGCAGTACTTC. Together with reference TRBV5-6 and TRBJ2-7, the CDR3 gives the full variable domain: DAGVTQSPTHLIKTRGQQVTLRCSPKSGHDTVSWYQQALGQGPQFIFQYYEEEERQRGNFPDRFSGHQFPNYSSELNVNALLLGDSALYLCASSFLGATHEQYFGPGTRLTVT.

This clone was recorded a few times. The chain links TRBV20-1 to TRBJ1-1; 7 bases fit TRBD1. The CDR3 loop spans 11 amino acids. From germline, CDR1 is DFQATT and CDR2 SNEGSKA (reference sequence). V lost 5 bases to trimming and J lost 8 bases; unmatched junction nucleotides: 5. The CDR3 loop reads CSASGQKEAFF. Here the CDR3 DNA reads TGCAGTGCTTCGGGACAGAAAGAAGCTTTCTTT.

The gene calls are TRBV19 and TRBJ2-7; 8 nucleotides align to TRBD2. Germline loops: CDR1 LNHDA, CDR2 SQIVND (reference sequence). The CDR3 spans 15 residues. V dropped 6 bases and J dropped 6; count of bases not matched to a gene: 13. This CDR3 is CASRVPREGPGEQYF. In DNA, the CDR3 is TGTGCCAGTAGAGTCCCCCGGGAGGGACCTGGCGAGCAGTACTTC.

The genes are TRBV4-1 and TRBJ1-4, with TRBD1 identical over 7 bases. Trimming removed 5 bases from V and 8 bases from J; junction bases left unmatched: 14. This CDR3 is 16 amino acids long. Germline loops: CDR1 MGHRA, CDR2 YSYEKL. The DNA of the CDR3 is TGCGCCAGCAGCTCTTATCGAGGACAGGAAGGGGAAAAACTGTTTTTT. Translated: CASSSYRGQEGEKLFF.

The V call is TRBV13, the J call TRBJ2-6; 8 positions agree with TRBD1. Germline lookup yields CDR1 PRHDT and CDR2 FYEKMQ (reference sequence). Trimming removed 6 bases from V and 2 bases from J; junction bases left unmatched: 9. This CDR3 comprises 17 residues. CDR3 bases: TGTGCCAGCAGAGAGGCCACAGGGGGAGCTGGGGCCAACGTCCTGACTTTC. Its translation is CASREATGGAGANVLTF. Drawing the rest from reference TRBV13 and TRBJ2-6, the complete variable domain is AAGVIQSPRHLIKEKRETATLKCYPIPRHDTVYWYQQGPGQDPQFLISFYEKMQSDKGSIPDRFSAQQFSDYHSELNMSSLELGDSALYFCASREATGGAGANVLTFGAGSRLTVL.

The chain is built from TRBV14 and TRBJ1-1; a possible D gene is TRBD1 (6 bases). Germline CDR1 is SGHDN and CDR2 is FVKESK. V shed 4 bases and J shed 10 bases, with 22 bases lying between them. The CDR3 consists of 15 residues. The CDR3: CASSPFLHYRAGAFF. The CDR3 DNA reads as TGTGCCAGCAGCCCCTTCCTCCACTACAGGGCGGGAGCTTTCTTT.

DNA of the CDR3: TGTGCCAGCAGGATGACTAGCGGGGGCTACAATGAGCAGTTCTTC. It specifies CASRMTSGGYNEQFF. The rearrangement uses TRBV28 and TRBJ2-1; TRBD2 aligns across 12 bases. CDR1 is MDHEN, CDR2 SYDVKM, per germline. CDR3 length: 15 residues. The V and J ends lost 6 bases and 3 bases, in that order; junction bases with no gene match: 3.

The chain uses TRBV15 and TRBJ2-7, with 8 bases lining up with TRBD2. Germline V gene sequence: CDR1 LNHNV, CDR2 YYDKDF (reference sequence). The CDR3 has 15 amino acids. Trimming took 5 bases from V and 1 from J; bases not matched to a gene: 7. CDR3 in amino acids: CATSLTLADSYEQYF. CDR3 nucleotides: TGTGCCACCAGCCTCACACTAGCGGATTCCTACGAGCAGTACTTC.

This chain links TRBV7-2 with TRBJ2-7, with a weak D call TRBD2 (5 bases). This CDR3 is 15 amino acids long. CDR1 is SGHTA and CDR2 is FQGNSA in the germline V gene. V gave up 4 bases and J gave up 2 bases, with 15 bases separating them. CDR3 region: CASSSEGYKTYEQYF. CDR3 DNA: TGTGCCAGCAGCTCAGAGGGATACAAGACCTACGAGCAGTACTTC.